This T cell receptor (beta chain) was sequenced in a study of blood T cell repertoires in COVID-19. For the study at large: Nucleic acid was either cDNA or gDNA, and it came from T cells, B-cell-depleted T cells, or PBMCs.

The V end lost 3 bases, the J end lost 5 bases, and 11 bases lay between the germline ends. Germline values: CDR1 KGHSH, CDR2 LQKENI. The CDR3 length is 14 residues. In the original processing: Quantification of nucleated cells was approximated via reference gene primer amplification. TCRdb's table, derived via immunoSEQ multiplex PCR, lists solely in-frame clones and lacks some. V and J calls and clone size are given by that table; D and trimming were obtained from the DNA. The table records about 140,000 clones, around 81% of them present only once. Material for sequencing was peripheral blood. The receptor's source is a human donor in a cohort sampled during active COVID-19. The chain combines TRBV18 with TRBJ1-5; no clear D gene. The CDR3 DNA reads TGTGCCAGCTCACCCCTTTCGGAGGATCAGCCCCAGCATTTT. Protein: CASSPLSEDQPQHF. Combining the CDR3 with reference TRBV18 and TRBJ1-5 gives the whole variable domain NAGVMQNPRHLVRRRGQEARLRCSPMKGHSHVYWYRQLPEEGLKFMVYLQKENIIDESGMPKERFSAEFPKEGPSILRIQQVVRGDSAAYFCASSPLSEDQPQHFGDGTRLSIL.